A selection of T cell receptor beta chains follows, all from one sample in a study of glioma-infiltrating T cells. MiXCR, run by TCRdb on the multiplex PCR reads, gives a single entry per CDR3 protein. Of a few hundred thousand distinct CDR3 sequences in the sample, around 38% were seen once. The sequencing sample was made of glioma tissue, nonneoplastic brain tissue, or PBMCs (not recorded which). These receptors all stem from a human donor with low-grade glioma or glioblastoma, undergoing nonglioma brain surgery, or in good health (not recorded which). The CDR3 runs from the conserved cysteine through the conserved F or W. Fields, in order: CDR3 protein, CDR3 DNA, CDR3 length, J gene, D gene, clone size, V gene. D genes are given only for firm matches. Clone size is given for some rows only: seen once, a few or many times, or a class if the clone is expanded.

CDR3: CASSPHWRAGELFF
DNA: TGTGCCAGCAGCCCACACTGGCGGGCCGGGGAGCTGTTTTTT
length: 14
J: TRBJ2-2
D: -
size: few
V: TRBV7-2

CDR3: CASSPLGGTAYNEQFF
DNA: TGTGCCAGCAGCCCCCTGGGAGGAACCGCCTACAATGAGCAGTTCTTC
length: 16
J: TRBJ2-1
D: -
size: few
V: TRBV7-9

CDR3: CASSETGSFSYEQYF
DNA: TGTGCCAGCAGCGAGACAGGATCCTTCTCCTACGAGCAGTACTTC
length: 15
J: TRBJ2-7
D: -
size: -
V: TRBV7-6

CDR3: CASSQDRFYGYIF
DNA: TGCGCCAGCAGCCAAGACAGGTTCTATGGCTACATCTTC
length: 13
J: TRBJ1-2
D: -
size: -
V: TRBV4-1

CDR3: CASSQGNGVPTYEQYF
DNA: TGTGCCAGCAGCCAAGGTAACGGAGTACCGACCTACGAGCAGTACTTC
length: 16
J: TRBJ2-7
D: -
size: few
V: TRBV14

CDR3: CAISRDRGPEQYF
DNA: TGTGCCATCAGTAGGGACAGGGGGCCCGAGCAGTACTTC
length: 13
J: TRBJ2-7
D: TRBD1
size: -
V: TRBV10-3

CDR3: CASSQGTSGGTDTQYF
DNA: TGTGCCAGCAGCCAGGGGACTAGCGGCGGCACAGATACGCAGTATTTT
length: 16
J: TRBJ2-3
D: TRBD2
size: -
V: TRBV7-9

CDR3: CAISDSLEPQHF
DNA: TGTGCCATCAGTGACTCCCTTGAGCCCCAGCATTTT
length: 12
J: TRBJ1-5
D: -
size: few
V: TRBV10-3

CDR3: CSAQGARGDTYEQYF
DNA: TGCAGTGCCCAGGGGGCTAGGGGGGATACCTACGAGCAGTACTTC
length: 15
J: TRBJ2-7
D: TRBD1
size: -
V: TRBV20-1

CDR3: CASSLWGTSGYEQYF
DNA: TGTGCCAGCAGTTTATGGGGGACTAGCGGTTACGAGCAGTACTTC
length: 15
J: TRBJ2-7
D: TRBD2
size: few
V: TRBV28